One sample yielded the 23 T cell receptor beta chains listed below, sequenced in a study of PD-L1 blockade in urothelial cancer. The time point here: pretreatment peripheral blood. Assay: immunoSEQ multiplex PCR; the TCRdb copy retains only in-frame clones and omits some. Of roughly 30,000 clones listed, 84% are singletons. The specimen comprised PBMCs, sampled around atezolizumab (anti-PD-L1) treatment. These receptors were obtained from a man in his fifties or sixties with urothelial cancer.

V gene TRBV7-2 combines with J gene TRBJ2-3, with 7 bases matching TRBD1. V trimming: 4 bases; J trimming: 3 bases; junction bases outside the gene matches: 4. Germline CDR1 SGHTA, CDR2 FQGNSA. CDR3 size: 14 residues. The CDR3 DNA sequence: TGTGCCAGCAGCTCCCGACAGGGTACAGATACGCAGTATTTT. It specifies CASSSRQGTDTQYF.

The J gene is TRBJ2-3, the V gene TRBV7-2; 7 bases align to TRBD1. Germline loops: CDR1 SGHTA, CDR2 FQGNSA. Trimming cost V 6 bases and J 8 bases; bases outside gene matches: 11. This CDR3 is 14 amino acids long. CDR3 nucleotides: TGTGCCAGCAGGCCGGGACAGTCAGGTGTTACGCAGTATTTT. Its protein is CASRPGQSGVTQYF.

V usage is TRBV7-3 and J usage is TRBJ2-7; D might be TRBD1 (7 bases). Germline V gene data show CDR1 as SGHTA and CDR2 as FQGTGA. The V gene lost 2 bases and the J gene lost 3 bases, with 23 bases spanning the gap. The CDR3 extends over 18 amino acids. CDR3 in amino acids: CASSLCPPGVGGLYEQYF. CDR3 coding DNA: TGTGCCAGCAGCTTATGCCCGCCGGGAGTAGGGGGCCTCTACGAGCAGTACTTC.

The chain combines TRBV2 with TRBJ2-2; D is unresolved. Deletions cut 8 bases from V and 4 bases from J, with 8 bases between. Per the germline V gene, CDR1 is SNHLY and CDR2 is FYNNEI. The CDR3 has 12 residues. The CDR3 sequence: CASLRGTGELFF. The CDR3, as DNA: TGTGCCAGCCTAAGAGGCACCGGGGAGCTGTTTTTT.

J is TRBJ2-1 and V is TRBV9, with 7 nucleotides matching TRBD1. J lost 3 bases, V lost 3 bases, and 3 bases had no gene match. The CDR3 totals 14 residues. CDR1 SGDLS and CDR2 YYNGEE come from the germline V gene. Here the CDR3 reads CASSAWDSYNEQFF. Here the CDR3 DNA reads TGTGCCAGCAGCGCCTGGGACAGCTACAATGAGCAGTTCTTC.

This chain connects TRBV27 to TRBJ2-5; weak D call: TRBD1 (6 bases). The CDR3 contains 13 residues. Germline loops: CDR1 MNHEY, CDR2 SMNVEV (reference sequence). V was pared by 6 bases and J by 3 bases, with 11 bases between. CDR3 bases: TGTGCCAGCAGACTCAGGGGAAAAGAGACCCAGTACTTC. It encodes CASRLRGKETQYF.

The V call is TRBV6-5, the J call TRBJ2-7; 9 nucleotides agree with TRBD1. V shed 7 bases, J shed 4 bases, and the junction held 5 bases outside the gene matches. This CDR3 comprises 13 residues. Germline V gives CDR1 MNHEY, CDR2 SVGAGI. The CDR3 DNA sequence: TGTGCCAGCACTCCGGACAGGGGATACGAGCAGTACTTC. Translation gives CASTPDRGYEQYF.

The gene calls are TRBV6-4 and TRBJ2-1; 10 bases are a match to TRBD2. This CDR3 is 15 amino acids long. CDR1 and CDR2 (germline): MRHNA, SNTAGT. The V and J ends lost 7 bases and 8 bases, in that order; junction bases with no gene match: 11. CDR3 loop: CASKRTSGIGHEQFF. The CDR3 region has the DNA TGTGCCAGCAAAAGGACTAGCGGTATTGGGCATGAGCAGTTCTTC.

The chain couples TRBV7-2 to TRBJ2-1; 7 bases map to TRBD1. After removal of 5 bases from V and 0 bases from J, the junction contained 10 bases not matched to a gene. The CDR3 contains 17 residues. Germline-derived CDR1 and CDR2 are SGHTA and FQGNSA. CDR3 sequence reads: CASSRTPRQGSYNEQFF. The CDR3 region has the DNA TGTGCCAGCAGCCGGACGCCGAGACAGGGCTCCTACAATGAGCAGTTCTTC.

The chain has TRBV30 and TRBJ1-1; TRBD1 matches 8 bases. Germline trimming cut 1 base from V and 9 bases from J; bases unmatched to any gene: 4. Looked up from germline, CDR1 is GTSNPN and CDR2 is SVGIG (reference sequence). The CDR3 is made up of 12 amino acids. CDR3 nucleotide sequence: TGTGCCTGGAGTGCAGGACAGGGAAAAGCTTTCTTT. It is translated as CAWSAGQGKAFF.

The J gene is TRBJ1-2, the V gene TRBV7-9; 7 nucleotides line up with TRBD1. CDR1 is SEHNR and CDR2 is FQNEAQ in the germline V gene (reference sequence). Unmatched junction bases numbered 7, after V lost 4 bases and J lost 8 bases. This CDR3 spans 13 amino acids. CDR3 sequence reads: CASSSLGGSGYTF. As DNA, the CDR3 is TGTGCCAGCAGCTCCCTAGGGGGCTCCGGCTACACCTTC.

This chain connects TRBV4-2 to TRBJ2-4; D gene unclear. Germline loops: CDR1 LGHNA, CDR2 YNFKEQ. The ends were cut back, 0 bases at V and 5 bases at J, with 11 bases in the middle. CDR3 length equals 15 residues. The CDR3: CASSQEGELQNIQYF. The CDR3 DNA reads TGTGCCAGCAGCCAAGAAGGAGAGCTTCAAAACATTCAGTACTTC.

Here the CDR3 reads CASSLGLNNEQFF. DNA of the CDR3: TGTGCCAGCAGCCTAGGACTCAACAATGAGCAGTTCTTC. This chain joins TRBV7-8 and TRBJ2-1, with D perhaps matching TRBD2 (5 bases). Germline CDR1 reads SGHVS; CDR2 reads FQNEAQ. This CDR3 comprises 13 residues. V was shortened by 5 bases and J by 5 bases, with 10 bases between the two germline ends.

This clone has a single count. The CDR3 bases are TGTGCCAGCAGTTACTCTACAGCTCAGCCCCAGCATTTT. Translating it yields CASSYSTAQPQHF. The chain has TRBV6-5 and TRBJ1-5; no clear D. The CDR3 has 13 amino acids. Trimming removed 0 bases at V and 6 bases at J, with 6 bases between. Per germline, CDR1 MNHEY and CDR2 SVGAGI.

The CDR3 DNA sequence: TGTGCCAGCAGTTATGGCGGGGCGGGGTACGGCTACACCTTC. Translation: CASSYGGAGYGYTF. The J gene is TRBJ1-2, the V gene TRBV27; possible D gene TRBD1, 5 bases. Trimming removed 4 bases from V and 8 bases from J, with 17 bases in between. The CDR3 has 14 residues. The germline CDR1 and CDR2 sequences are MNHEY and SMNVEV (reference sequence).

This rearrangement joins TRBV7-8 to TRBJ2-3; D unresolved. Germline V CDR1 and CDR2: SGHVS, FQNEAQ. CDR3 length: 13 amino acids. V shed 5 bases and J shed 0 bases, with 6 bases lying between them. CDR3 protein: CASSRVSTDTQYF. CDR3 sequence (DNA): TGTGCCAGCAGCCGAGTAAGCACAGATACGCAGTATTTT.

The chain recombines TRBV6-5 with TRBJ2-7; 9 bases line up with TRBD1. Germline loops: CDR1 MNHEY, CDR2 SVGAGI. CDR3 length: 14 residues. V dropped 8 bases and J dropped 0; count of bases not matched to a gene: 5. In DNA form, the CDR3 reads TGTGCCAGCTCCCGACAGGGGGGCTCCTACGAGCAGTACTTC. Amino acid sequence: CASSRQGGSYEQYF.

The chain carries TRBV5-6 and TRBJ2-3; 8 bases line up with TRBD1. Looked up from germline, CDR1 is SGHDT and CDR2 is YYEEEE. V shed 4 bases and J 1 base; nucleotides not matched to a gene: 8. This CDR3 comprises 16 residues. DNA of the CDR3: TGTGCCAGCAGCACCGACAGGGGTCGGGGCACAGATACGCAGTATTTT. Its translation: CASSTDRGRGTDTQYF.

A single count supports this clone. The chain joins TRBV2 to TRBJ1-5; the D is unclear. CDR3 length equals 14 residues. Germline CDR1 SNHLY, CDR2 FYNNEI. V lost 4 bases and J lost 3, with 10 bases in between. The CDR3 spells CASSGGFFNQPQHF. The CDR3 DNA is TGTGCCAGCAGTGGCGGATTTTTCAATCAGCCCCAGCATTTT.

The chain combines TRBV27 with TRBJ2-3, with D possibly TRBD1 on 5 matching bases. The CDR3 consists of 13 residues. Germline V gene data show CDR1 as MNHEY and CDR2 as SMNVEV (reference sequence). Between the trimmed V and J ends, which lost 5 bases and 6 bases, there was a span of 12 bases. The CDR3 DNA follows: TGTGCCAGCAGTGGCAGGGTCATGGATACGCAGTATTTT. This sequence encodes CASSGRVMDTQYF.

V is TRBV7-2 and J is TRBJ1-1; maybe TRBD1 (5 bases). This CDR3 contains 17 residues. CDR1 is SGHTA and CDR2 is FQGNSA in the germline V gene. V was cut by 2 bases and J by 2 bases, with 18 bases left in between. CDR3 sequence: CASSLPRHRNRNTEAFF. The CDR3 region has the DNA TGTGCCAGCAGCTTACCCCGGCACAGGAACCGAAACACTGAAGCTTTCTTT.

For this clone: The junction departs from germline at one end; a sequencing error may be responsible. CDR3 loop: CASSPRGGDRGYF. The CDR3 DNA reads as TGTGCCAGCAGTCCCCGGGGGGGGGACAGGGGCTATTTC. The V and J genes are TRBV6-6 and TRBJ2-7; 10 nucleotides agree with TRBD1. The CDR3 has 13 residues. Germline V gene lookup returns CDR1 MNHNY and CDR2 SVGAGI (reference sequence).

The chain employs TRBV7-9 and TRBJ2-7, with D perhaps matching TRBD2 (6 bases). V dropped 4 bases and J dropped 5 bases, with 18 bases sitting between them. CDR3 size: 15 residues. The germline gives CDR1 SEHNR, CDR2 FQNEAQ (reference sequence). CDR3 DNA sequence: TGTGCCAGCAGCTCCCGGGACTCCAAGGCTCACGAGCAGTACTTC. Encoded protein: CASSSRDSKAHEQYF.